This TCR beta chain was recorded in a study of control samples from healthy donors and cancer patients. Germline V lookup: CDR1 KGHSH, CDR2 LQKENI. The CDR3 extends over 18 amino acids. With 2 bases removed from V and 4 bases from J, the gap between germline ends came to 23 bases. Sequencing was performed with immunoSEQ multiplex PCR; in TCRdb, only in-frame clones are kept and a portion is missing. The sample records 400,000 to 450,000 clones, more than 80% being singletons. This TCR derives from a man in his forties with head and neck cancer. The J gene is TRBJ1-2, the V gene TRBV18; weak D call: TRBD1 (6 bases). Sequenced: PBMCs. CDR3 sequence: CASSPLSPPDSFVYGYTF. Here the CDR3 DNA reads TGTGCCAGCTCACCATTATCCCCCCCGGACAGTTTCGTCTATGGCTACACCTTC. Complete variable domain (other parts from reference TRBV18 and TRBJ1-2): NAGVMQNPRHLVRRRGQEARLRCSPMKGHSHVYWYRQLPEEGLKFMVYLQKENIIDESGMPKERFSAEFPKEGPSILRIQQVVRGDSAAYFCASSPLSPPDSFVYGYTFGSGTRLTVV.